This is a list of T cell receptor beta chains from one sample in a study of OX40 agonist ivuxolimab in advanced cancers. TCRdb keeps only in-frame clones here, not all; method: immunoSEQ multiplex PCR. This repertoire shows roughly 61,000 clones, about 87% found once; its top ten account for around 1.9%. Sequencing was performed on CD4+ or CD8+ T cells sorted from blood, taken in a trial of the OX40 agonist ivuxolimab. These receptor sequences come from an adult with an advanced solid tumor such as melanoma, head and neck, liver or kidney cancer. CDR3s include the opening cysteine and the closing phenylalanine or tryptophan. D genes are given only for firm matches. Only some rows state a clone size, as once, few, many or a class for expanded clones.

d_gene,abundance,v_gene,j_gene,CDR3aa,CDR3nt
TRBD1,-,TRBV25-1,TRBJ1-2,CASSRGGSIGYTF,TGTGCCAGCAGTCGAGGGGGCAGTATCGGCTACACCTTC
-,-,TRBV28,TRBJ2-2,CASSLYRRNTGELFF,TGTGCCAGCAGTTTATACAGGAGGAACACCGGGGAGCTGTTTTTT
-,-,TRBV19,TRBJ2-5,CATSRQLQETQYF,TGTGCCACGTCTAGACAGCTACAAGAGACCCAGTACTTC
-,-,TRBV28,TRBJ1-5,CASRSHRENSNQPQHF,TGTGCCAGCAGATCCCACAGGGAAAATAGCAATCAGCCCCAGCATTTT
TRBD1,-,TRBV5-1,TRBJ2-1,CASSLVQGAYNEQFF,TGCGCCAGCAGCTTGGTGCAGGGGGCCTACAATGAGCAGTTCTTC
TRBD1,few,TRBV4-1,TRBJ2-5,CASSQEPGQAHGETQYF,TGCGCCAGCAGCCAAGAGCCCGGACAGGCTCATGGGGAGACCCAGTACTTC
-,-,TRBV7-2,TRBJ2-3,CASSDYRTDTQYF,TGTGCCAGCAGCGACTACCGCACAGATACGCAGTATTTT
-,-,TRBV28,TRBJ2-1,CASSLWDNEQFF,TGTGCCAGCAGTTTGTGGGACAATGAGCAGTTCTTC
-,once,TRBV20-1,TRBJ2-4,CSAEMGNIQYF,TGCAGTGCTGAGATGGGAAACATTCAGTACTTC
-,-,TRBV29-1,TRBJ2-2,CSVDWDKNTGELFF,TGCAGCGTTGATTGGGACAAGAACACCGGGGAGCTGTTTTTT
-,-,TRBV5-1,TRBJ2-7,CASSSFGTPSYEQYF,TGCGCCAGCAGTTCATTTGGGACCCCCTCCTACGAGCAGTACTTC